Below, 20 T cell receptor beta chains from the same sample are listed, as sequenced in a study of memory CD4+ T cells and cytomegalovirus serostatus. Some clones are missing from TCRdb's copy, which holds only in-frame ones; the method was immunoSEQ multiplex PCR. The data show around 63,000 clones, with 76% seen just once and 4% to 5.5% held by the top ten. Single viable CD3+CD4+CD8-CD45RO+ cells were sorted as the memory CD4+ T cells. Input material: memory CD4+ T cells from blood. The origin of the receptors is an adult in good health and CMV-seropositive.

The V and J genes are TRBV5-4 and TRBJ2-7; D call uncertain. Germline CDR1 SGHNT, CDR2 YYREEE (reference sequence). The CDR3 is 13 residues long. The ends were cut back, 2 bases at V and 0 bases at J, with 6 bases in the middle. CDR3 residues: CASSLRPSYEQYF. CDR3 coding DNA: TGTGCCAGCAGCTTACGGCCCTCCTACGAGCAGTACTTC.

The rearrangement uses TRBV7-9 and TRBJ2-7; perhaps TRBD1 as D (5 bases). The CDR3 is 12 amino acids. Trimming took 6 bases from V and 3 from J, leaving 9 bases between them. Germline assignment: CDR1 SEHNR and CDR2 FQNEAQ (reference sequence). This CDR3 reads CASSRQSYEQYF. In DNA form, the CDR3 reads TGTGCCAGCAGTCGACAGAGCTACGAGCAGTACTTC.

The chain combines TRBV28 with TRBJ2-7, with 11 positions matching TRBD2. With 3 bases clipped from V and 2 bases from J, the junction kept 6 bases outside the gene matches. The length of the CDR3 is 16 residues. Germline V gene data show CDR1 as MDHEN and CDR2 as SYDVKM. Here the CDR3 reads CASSFSELAGAYEQYF. The CDR3 region has the DNA TGTGCCAGCAGTTTTTCTGAACTAGCGGGGGCCTACGAGCAGTACTTC.

The gene calls are TRBV7-9 and TRBJ1-2; possible D gene TRBD1, 6 bases. CDR1 and CDR2 (germline): SEHNR, FQNEAQ (reference sequence). V lost 5 bases to trimming and J lost 2 bases, with 12 bases between them. This CDR3 comprises 14 residues. DNA for the CDR3: TGTGCCAGCAGCAACGCACAGGGAAACTATGGCTACACCTTC. This codes for CASSNAQGNYGYTF.

For the CDR3, the DNA is TGCGCCAGCAGCCTCCGGGACAGACCCTACGAGCAGTACTTC. Translation gives CASSLRDRPYEQYF. V gene TRBV5-1 combines with J gene TRBJ2-7; 7 positions agree with TRBD1. The CDR3 runs to 14 residues. Germline V lookup: CDR1 SGHRS, CDR2 YFSETQ. Trimming took 4 bases from V and 2 from J; bases not matched to a gene: 6.

The J gene is TRBJ2-7, the V gene TRBV25-1, with TRBD1 matching over 7 bases. Per the germline V gene, CDR1 is MGHDK and CDR2 is SYGVNS. J was trimmed by 2 bases and V by 6 bases; bases with no gene match: 4. This CDR3 contains 13 residues. The CDR3 coding sequence is TGTGCCAGCAGGAGGGGACAGACCTACGAGCAGTACTTC. Protein sequence: CASRRGQTYEQYF.

This clone showed up just once. The V and J genes are TRBV1 and TRBJ2-1; no DNA check was done on the table's D call, TRBD2. TRBV1 is given as a pseudogene. CDR3 length: 13 amino acids. The CDR3 DNA reads as TGCACCAGCAGCCAAGATCGCGGTTTTGTGCAGTTCTTC. Protein: CTSSQDRGFVQFF.

The genes are TRBV5-8 and TRBJ2-1, with TRBD2 identical over 14 bases. Germline V CDR1 and CDR2: SGHTS, YDEGEE. CDR3 size: 13 residues. With 9 bases clipped from V and 10 bases from J, the junction kept 6 bases outside the gene matches. CDR3 nucleotides: TGTGCCACCAGGGGACTAGCGGGAGACGAGCAGTTCTTC. Translating gives CATRGLAGDEQFF. The full variable domain, with the rest looked up from reference TRBV5-8 and TRBJ2-1, is EAGVTQSPTHLIKTRGQQATLRCSPISGHTSVYWYQQALGLGLQFLLWYDEGEERNRGNFPPRFSGRQFPNYSSELNVNALELEDSALYLCATRGLAGDEQFFGPGTRLTVL.

The chain uses TRBV6-6 and TRBJ2-1; 8 bases fit TRBD2. This CDR3 is built from 13 residues. V lost 9 bases and J lost 6; bases outside the gene matches: 7. Per germline, CDR1 MNHNY and CDR2 SVGAGI (reference sequence). The CDR3 here is CASQREFGNEQFF. As DNA, the CDR3 is TGTGCCAGTCAGCGGGAGTTCGGCAATGAGCAGTTCTTC.

This rearrangement joins TRBV10-3 to TRBJ2-7, with 9 bases matching TRBD1. Unmatched junction bases numbered 11, after V lost 8 bases and J lost 6 bases. The germline gives CDR1 ENHRY, CDR2 SYGVKD. There are 14 residues in the CDR3. The chain's CDR3 is CAIRSTGGYGEQYF. CDR3 sequence (DNA): TGTGCCATCCGATCGACAGGGGGATACGGCGAGCAGTACTTC.

This clone has just a few counts. The gene calls are TRBV28 and TRBJ1-1; no clear D gene. Germline V lookup: CDR1 MDHEN, CDR2 SYDVKM. Trimming left V 4 bases short and J 4 bases short, with 16 bases between. This CDR3 contains 15 residues. CDR3 coding DNA: TGTGCCAGCAGTTCATCCGCGCGGGTGGGCACTGAAGCTTTCTTT. It translates to CASSSSARVGTEAFF. Supplemented by reference TRBV28 and TRBJ1-1, the full variable domain reads DVKVTQSSRYLVKRTGEKVFLECVQDMDHENMFWYRQDPGLGLRLIYFSYDVKMKEKGDIPEGYSVSREKKERFSLILESASTNQTSMYLCASSSSARVGTEAFFGQGTRLTVV.

The chain carries TRBV7-8 and TRBJ2-6, with D unclear. Trimming stripped 6 bases from V and 0 bases from J, with 15 bases between. The CDR3 extends over 17 amino acids. The germline V gene has CDR1 SGHVS and CDR2 FQNEAQ. CDR3 sequence: CASRPSSLYSGANVLTF. The CDR3 nucleotides are TGTGCCAGCAGACCCTCATCCCTATACTCTGGGGCCAACGTCCTGACTTTC. The variable domain in full, with the rest retrieved from reference TRBV7-8 and TRBJ2-6, is GAGVSQSPRYKVAKRGQDVALRCDPISGHVSLFWYQQALGQGPEFLTYFQNEAQLDKSGLPSDRFFAERPEGSVSTLKIQRTQQEDSAVYLCASRPSSLYSGANVLTFGAGSRLTVL.

The gene calls are TRBV28 and TRBJ1-1; D unresolved. Germline V gives CDR1 MDHEN, CDR2 SYDVKM. V lost 7 bases and J lost 0, with 9 bases in between. The CDR3 is made up of 13 amino acids. The CDR3 is CASIPWLNTEAFF. The CDR3, as DNA: TGTGCCAGCATCCCATGGTTGAACACTGAAGCTTTCTTT.

This chain connects TRBV2 to TRBJ2-7; D unresolved. The CDR3 consists of 14 residues. Per germline, CDR1 SNHLY and CDR2 FYNNEI. V was clipped by 5 bases and J by 3 bases, with 14 bases between them. CDR3 sequence: CASSPRPGFYEQYF. CDR3 DNA: TGTGCCAGCAGTCCAAGGCCGGGTTTCTACGAGCAGTACTTC.

This clone was seen only once. This chain joins TRBV6-6 and TRBJ1-4, with 10 bases aligning to TRBD1. The V gene end was trimmed by 4 bases and the J gene end by 8 bases; junction bases not matched to a gene: 4. Germline-derived CDR1 and CDR2 are MNHNY and SVGAGI (reference sequence). The CDR3 contains 14 residues. CDR3 nucleotide sequence: TGTGCCAGCAGTTTTGACAGGGGGCACGAAAAACTGTTTTTT. Amino acids: CASSFDRGHEKLFF.

The chain uses TRBV28 and TRBJ1-5, with 8 bases aligning to TRBD1. This CDR3 has 13 residues. V trimming: 5 bases; J trimming: 4 bases; junction bases outside the gene matches: 1. In germline, CDR1 is MDHEN, CDR2 SYDVKM. The CDR3 DNA follows: TGTGCCAGCAGTAACAGGGGGAATCAGCCCCAGCATTTT. Amino acids: CASSNRGNQPQHF.

This chain joins TRBV7-3 and TRBJ2-1; 7 bases fit TRBD2. Germline lookup yields CDR1 SGHTA and CDR2 FQGTGA. This CDR3 has 14 amino acids. The V and J ends lost 2 bases and 5 bases, in that order; junction bases with no gene match: 3. As DNA, the CDR3 is TGTGCCAGCAGCTTAGTCGCGGGGGACAATGAGCAGTTCTTC. It translates to CASSLVAGDNEQFF. The variable domain in full, with the rest retrieved from reference TRBV7-3 and TRBJ2-1, is GAGVSQTPSNKVTEKGKYVELRCDPISGHTALYWYRQSLGQGPEFLIYFQGTGAADDSGLPNDRFFAVRPEGSVSTLKIQRTERGDSAVYLCASSLVAGDNEQFFGPGTRLTVL.

This rearrangement joins TRBV30 to TRBJ2-7; D gene unclear. This CDR3 region has 12 residues. Per germline, CDR1 GTSNPN and CDR2 SVGIG (reference sequence). The V gene lost 1 base and the J gene lost 12 bases, with 16 bases spanning the gap. Here the CDR3 DNA reads TGTGCCTGGAGTGGGCAGCTCCCGAGGCGGTACTTC. Translated, it gives CAWSGQLPRRYF.

The genes are TRBV14 and TRBJ2-5, with TRBD2 matching over 11 bases. The trim removed 4 bases at V and 3 bases at J, leaving 7 bases unmatched. The CDR3 loop spans 16 amino acids. The germline gives CDR1 SGHDN, CDR2 FVKESK. In nucleotides, the CDR3 is TGTGCCAGCAGCCGTACCGGGACTAGCGGTAAAGAGACCCAGTACTTC. Encoded protein: CASSRTGTSGKETQYF.

The chain recombines TRBV27 with TRBJ1-1, with D tentatively TRBD1 (5 bases). Per germline, CDR1 MNHEY and CDR2 SMNVEV (reference sequence). Trimming left V 3 bases short and J 1 base short, with 9 bases between. The CDR3 consists of 14 residues. Written as DNA, the CDR3 is TGTGCCAGCAGTTTTCAGGGATCGAACACTGAAGCTTTCTTT. As protein: CASSFQGSNTEAFF.